This passage covers 15 T cell receptor beta chains from one sample sequenced in a study of T-cell memory formation after mild COVID-19. TCRdb redid the calling of the 5' RACE reads with MiXCR, one entry per CDR3 protein. The sample lists more than 250,000 distinct CDR3 sequences, about 16% occurring once. Sequencing was done on a sample of PBMCs or a T cell subset sorted from them (not recorded which). The receptors come from a young man who had mild COVID-19 (a few samples of this study predate the infection). Cell type and time point are not known.

V is TRBV30 and J is TRBJ2-7; the match to TRBD1 covers 9 bases. There are 12 residues in the CDR3. The germline V gene has CDR1 GTSNPN and CDR2 SVGIG (reference sequence). Trimming took 4 bases from V and 4 from J; bases not matched to a gene: 2. CDR3 DNA sequence: TGTGCCTGGAAGGGACAGGGTTACGAGCAGTACTTC. Residues: CAWKGQGYEQYF.

V and J are TRBV7-6 and TRBJ1-6, with TRBD1 identical over 7 bases. The germline gives CDR1 SGHVS, CDR2 FNYEAQ. The CDR3 runs to 15 residues. V gave up 5 bases and J gave up 9 bases; unmatched junction bases: 10. The CDR3 nucleotides read TGTGCCAGCAGCGACCCCGCAGGGGGTTGTTCACCCCTCCACTTT. Translation gives CASSDPAGGCSPLHF.

The V call is TRBV7-2, the J call TRBJ2-5, with 11 bases fitting TRBD2. This CDR3 contains 13 residues. The V segment lost 5 bases and the J segment 5 bases; nucleotides outside the gene matches: 1. Germline V gives CDR1 SGHTA, CDR2 FQGNSA. CDR3 sequence: CASSGLAGETQYF. As DNA, the CDR3 is TGTGCCAGCAGCGGACTAGCGGGTGAGACCCAGTACTTC.

This clonotype appeared a few times. The chain is built from TRBV6-6 and TRBJ2-7; D remains ambiguous. The CDR3 extends over 13 amino acids. Per germline, CDR1 MNHNY and CDR2 SVGAGI (reference sequence). V was shortened by 6 bases and J by 2 bases, with 11 bases between the two germline ends. The CDR3 DNA follows: TGTGCCAGCAGCCCCGGGCCTCCCTACGAGCAGTACGTC. Encoded protein: CASSPGPPYEQYV.

This sequence joins TRBV5-1 and TRBJ1-3; D is uncertain. The CDR3 consists of 17 residues. Trimming cost V 1 base and J 2 bases, with 16 bases left between them. Germline V lookup: CDR1 SGHRS, CDR2 YFSETQ. The CDR3 spells CASSLSATGVPGNTIYF. CDR3 DNA: TGCGCCAGCAGCTTGAGTGCGACCGGGGTTCCTGGAAACACCATATATTTT.

The chain has TRBV27 and TRBJ2-2; D tentatively fits TRBD1 or TRBD2 (7 bases each). This CDR3 contains 14 residues. V lost 10 bases to trimming and J lost 6 bases, with 18 bases between them. From germline, CDR1 is MNHEY and CDR2 SMNVEV (reference sequence). The CDR3 DNA follows: TGTGCCACAAAGGGGGAGGGGGCGCCCGGGGAGCTGTTTTTT. Protein sequence: CATKGEGAPGELFF.

Turning to this clonotype: This clone may be a read error of a much larger clone one base away. V is TRBV6-5 and J is TRBJ2-5, with TRBD2 identical over 9 bases. Trimming removed 6 bases from V and 4 bases from J; junction bases left unmatched: 6. This CDR3 spans 14 amino acids. In germline, CDR1 is MNHEY, CDR2 SVGAGI. The DNA of the CDR3 is TGTGCCAGCAGGTCCGCGGGAGGGGTAGAGACCCAGTACTTC. This encodes CASRSAGGVETQYF.

This clonotype was counted a few times. The J gene is TRBJ2-5, the V gene TRBV27; the D gene is possibly TRBD1 (5 bases). CDR3 length: 14 amino acids. Per the germline V gene, CDR1 is MNHEY and CDR2 is SMNVEV (reference sequence). V lost 4 bases, J lost 7 bases, and 16 bases lay in between. The CDR3 protein is CASSSRQPMVTQYF. The CDR3 bases are TGTGCCAGCAGTTCACGACAGCCGATGGTGACCCAGTACTTC.

This clonotype was seen more than once but under ten times. The chain uses TRBV4-1 and TRBJ2-3, with TRBD1 as a possible D gene (5 bases). V was cut by 3 bases and J by 6 bases, with 16 bases left in between. The CDR3 is 15 residues long. Germline-derived CDR1 and CDR2 are MGHRA and YSYEKL. CDR3 amino acids: CASSHPAGSMDTQYF. The CDR3 region has the DNA TGCGCCAGCAGCCACCCGGCAGGGTCCATGGATACGCAGTATTTT.

This sequence joins TRBV20-1 and TRBJ2-7; possibly TRBD2 for D (5 bases). The CDR3 spans 12 residues. V was pared by 0 bases and J by 5 bases, with 8 bases between. Germline CDR1 reads DFQATT; CDR2 reads SNEGSKA (reference sequence). The CDR3 region is CSARDPGDEQYF. Here the CDR3 DNA reads TGCAGTGCTAGAGATCCCGGGGACGAGCAGTACTTC.

This clonotype was found a few times. The gene calls are TRBV20-1 and TRBJ1-2; D is unclear. Trimming pared 2 bases from V and 4 bases from J, leaving 11 bases between. There are 13 residues in the CDR3. Germline-derived CDR1 and CDR2 are DFQATT and SNEGSKA (reference sequence). CDR3 sequence (DNA): TGCAGTGCTAGACGAGAATTCCCCTATGGCTACACCTTC. This sequence encodes CSARREFPYGYTF.

V usage is TRBV20-1 and J usage is TRBJ2-3; D perhaps matches TRBD1 (5 bases). The ends were cut back, 7 bases at V and 3 bases at J, with 14 bases in the middle. Germline lookup yields CDR1 DFQATT and CDR2 SNEGSKA (reference sequence). This CDR3 contains 13 residues. The CDR3 bases are TGCAGTGTACAGCAGGGCCAAACAGATACGCAGTATTTT. Its translation: CSVQQGQTDTQYF.

This clonotype was seen more than once but under ten times. The chain recombines TRBV29-1 with TRBJ2-5; 9 bases map to TRBD1. The trim removed 7 bases at V and 5 bases at J, leaving 8 bases unmatched. The CDR3 sequence is 13 residues long. Germline-derived CDR1 and CDR2 are SQVTM and ANQGSEA. CDR3 region: CSARDRAGETQYF. CDR3 sequence (DNA): TGCAGCGCTAGGGACAGGGCTGGGGAGACCCAGTACTTC.

A few counts support this clonotype. The gene calls are TRBV24-1 and TRBJ1-2; the D gene is possibly TRBD1 (5 bases). The CDR3 contains 14 residues. V dropped 4 bases and J dropped 6 bases, with 14 bases sitting between them. Germline CDR1 reads KGHDR; CDR2 reads SFDVKD. The CDR3, as DNA: TGTGCCACCAGTGACCCAGGGCGGAAGAATGGCTACACCTTC. This encodes CATSDPGRKNGYTF.

This clonotype came up many times. The chain links TRBV6-2 or TRBV6-3 to TRBJ2-7; D not certain. There are 13 residues in the CDR3. Looked up from germline, CDR1 is MNHEY and CDR2 is SVGEGT. Deletions cut 7 bases from V and 3 bases from J, with 13 bases between. The CDR3 DNA is TGTGCCAGCAAGGACGGAGAAAACTACGAGCAGTACGTC. Protein sequence: CASKDGENYEQYV.